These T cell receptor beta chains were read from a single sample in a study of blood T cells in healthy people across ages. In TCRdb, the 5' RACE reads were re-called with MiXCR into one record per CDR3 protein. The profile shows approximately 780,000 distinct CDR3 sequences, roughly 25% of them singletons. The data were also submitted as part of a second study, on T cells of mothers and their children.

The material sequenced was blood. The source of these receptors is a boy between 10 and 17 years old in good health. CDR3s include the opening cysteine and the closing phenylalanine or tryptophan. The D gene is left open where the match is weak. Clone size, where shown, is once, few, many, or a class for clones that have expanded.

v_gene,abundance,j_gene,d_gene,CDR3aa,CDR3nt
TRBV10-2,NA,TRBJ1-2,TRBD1,CASSETGQGNYGYTF,TGCGCCAGCAGTGAGACGGGACAGGGAAACTATGGCTACACCTTC
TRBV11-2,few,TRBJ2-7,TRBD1,CASSPGQARSYEQYF,TGTGCCAGCAGCCCAGGACAGGCCCGCTCCTACGAGCAGTACTTC
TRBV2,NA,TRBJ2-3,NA,CASIETGNTQYF,TGTGCCAGCATCGAGACTGGCAATACGCAGTATTTT
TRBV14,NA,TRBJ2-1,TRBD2,CASSPDLGTSVTYNEQFF,TGTGCCAGCAGCCCTGATTTGGGGACTAGCGTAACCTACAATGAGCAGTTCTTC
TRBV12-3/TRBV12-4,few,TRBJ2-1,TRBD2,CASSPTSGGLNEQFF,TGTGCCAGCAGTCCCACTAGCGGGGGACTCAATGAGCAGTTCTTC
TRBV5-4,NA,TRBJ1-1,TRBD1,CASSQAGGPKAFF,TGTGCCAGCAGCCAAGCAGGGGGGCCAAAGGCTTTCTTT
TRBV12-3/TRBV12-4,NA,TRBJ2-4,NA,CASRGLSGASTPLAKNIQYF,TGTGCCAGCAGGGGTTTGTCGGGTGCGAGTACACCTTTAGCCAAAAACATTCAGTACTTC
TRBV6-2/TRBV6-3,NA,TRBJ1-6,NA,CASSPGSDNSPLHF,TGTGCCAGCAGCCCAGGGTCGGATAATTCACCCCTCCACTTT
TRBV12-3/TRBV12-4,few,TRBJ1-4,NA,CASSFSGGKLFF,TGTGCCAGCAGTTTTTCTGGGGGGAAGCTGTTTTTT
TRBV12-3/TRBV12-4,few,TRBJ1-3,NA,CASSLTHRVNTIYF,TGTGCCAGCAGTCTAACCCACAGGGTGAACACCATATATTTT
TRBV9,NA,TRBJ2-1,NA,CASSSLGGGQFF,TGTGCCAGCAGCTCCCTGGGGGGCGGGCAGTTCTTC
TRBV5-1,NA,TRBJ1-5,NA,CASSMTGDQPQHF,TGCGCCAGCAGCATGACCGGCGATCAGCCCCAGCATTTT
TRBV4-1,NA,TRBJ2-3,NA,CASSQDKGGAVTDTQYF,TGCGCCAGCAGCCAAGATAAGGGGGGCGCAGTTACAGATACGCAGTATTTT
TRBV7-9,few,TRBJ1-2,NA,CASSLTVDRAANYGYTF,TGTGCCAGCAGCTTAACTGTGGACCGAGCTGCTAACTATGGCTACACCTTC
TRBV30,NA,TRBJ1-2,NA,CAWKAGALYGYTF,TGTGCCTGGAAAGCCGGGGCACTCTATGGCTACACCTTC
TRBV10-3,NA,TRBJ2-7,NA,CAIRWSGSYEQYF,TGTGCCATCAGGTGGAGTGGCTCCTACGAGCAGTACTTC
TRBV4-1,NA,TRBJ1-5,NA,CASSQSTQGNQPQHF,TGCGCCAGCAGCCAAAGTACTCAGGGGAATCAGCCCCAGCATTTT
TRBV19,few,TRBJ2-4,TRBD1,CASSKGPRDRGLFAKNIQYF,TGTGCCAGTAGTAAAGGACCTCGGGACAGGGGGCTCTTCGCCAAAAACATTCAGTACTTC
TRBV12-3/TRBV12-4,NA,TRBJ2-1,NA,CASKGLSYNEQFF,TGTGCCAGCAAAGGACTCTCCTACAATGAGCAGTTCTTC
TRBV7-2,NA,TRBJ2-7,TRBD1,CASSSYRGRGYEQYF,TGTGCCAGCAGCTCGTACAGGGGGCGAGGGTACGAGCAGTACTTC
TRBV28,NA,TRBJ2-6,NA,CASKKSGANVLTF,TGTGCCAGCAAGAAATCTGGGGCCAACGTCCTGACTTTC
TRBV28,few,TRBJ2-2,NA,CASRVTGELFF,TGTGCCAGCAGGGTCACCGGGGAGCTGTTTTTT
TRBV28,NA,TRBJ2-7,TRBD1,CASSFYGTGTYEQYF,TGTGCCAGCAGTTTCTACGGGACAGGGACCTACGAGCAGTACTTC
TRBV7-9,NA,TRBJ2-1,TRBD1,CASSGQGGPYNEQFF,TGTGCCAGCAGCGGACAGGGGGGCCCCTACAATGAGCAGTTCTTC
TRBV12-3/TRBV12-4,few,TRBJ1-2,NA,CASLRQPNYGYTF,TGTGCCAGCCTTCGGCAGCCGAATTATGGCTACACCTTC
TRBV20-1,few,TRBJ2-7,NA,CSATSPSSYEQYF,TGCAGTGCTACTAGCCCAAGCTCCTACGAGCAGTACTTC
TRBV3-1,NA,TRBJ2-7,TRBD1,CASSHPGQGSYEQYF,TGTGCCAGCAGCCACCCGGGACAGGGGTCCTACGAGCAGTACTTC
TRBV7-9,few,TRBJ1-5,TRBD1,CASSTGQGGGQPQHF,TGTGCCAGCAGCACCGGACAGGGAGGGGGACAGCCCCAGCATTTT
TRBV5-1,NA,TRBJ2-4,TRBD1,CASSLEQGAKNIQYF,TGCGCCAGCAGCTTGGAACAGGGGGCCAAAAACATTCAGTACTTC
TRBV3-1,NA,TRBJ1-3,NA,CASSQVGERSGNTIYF,TGTGCCAGCAGCCAAGTGGGAGAGCGCTCTGGAAACACCATATATTTT
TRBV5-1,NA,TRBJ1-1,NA,CASWGGANTEAFF,TGCGCCAGCTGGGGGGGCGCCAACACTGAAGCTTTCTTT
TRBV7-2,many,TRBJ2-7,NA,CASSFPQPTLTF,TGTGCCAGCAGCTTCCCGCAACCGACACTCACATTC
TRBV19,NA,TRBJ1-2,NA,CASSAQGGYTF,TGTGCCAGTAGTGCCCAAGGGGGCTACACCTTC
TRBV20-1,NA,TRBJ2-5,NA,CSATHGNEGETQYF,TGCAGTGCTACCCACGGAAATGAGGGAGAGACCCAGTACTTC
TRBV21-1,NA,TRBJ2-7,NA,CASSGTRAFYEQYF,TGTGCCAGCAGCGGAACCAGGGCTTTCTACGAGCAGTACTTC
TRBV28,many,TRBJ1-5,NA,CASKQGGSQPQHF,TGTGCCAGCAAACAGGGCGGTAGTCAGCCCCAGCATTTT
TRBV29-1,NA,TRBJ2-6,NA,CSAEGGPGANVLTF,TGCAGCGCCGAGGGGGGACCCGGGGCCAACGTCCTGACTTTC
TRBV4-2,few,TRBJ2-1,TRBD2,CASSLEGTRPYNEQFF,TGTGCCAGCAGCTTGGAGGGGACTAGACCTTACAATGAGCAGTTCTTC
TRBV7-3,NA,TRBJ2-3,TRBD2,CASSSGTSGRTDTQYF,TGTGCCAGCAGCTCGGGGACTAGCGGGCGCACAGATACGCAGTATTTT
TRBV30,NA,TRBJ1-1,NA,CAWSEQPNTEAFF,TGTGCCTGGAGTGAACAGCCGAACACTGAAGCTTTCTTT
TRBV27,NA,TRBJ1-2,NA,CASREGSYGYTF,TGTGCCAGCAGGGAAGGGAGCTATGGCTACACCTTC
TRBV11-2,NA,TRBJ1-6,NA,CASSLIRGERDSPLHF,TGTGCCAGCAGCTTAATACGGGGGGAAAGGGATTCACCCCTCCACTTT
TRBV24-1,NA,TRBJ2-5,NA,CATSEGRGWQETQYF,TGTGCCACCAGCGAGGGCCGGGGTTGGCAAGAGACCCAGTACTTC
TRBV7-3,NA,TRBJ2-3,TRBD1,CASSSGQGGPDTQYF,TGTGCCAGCAGCTCCGGACAGGGGGGCCCAGATACGCAGTATTTT
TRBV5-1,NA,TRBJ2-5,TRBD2,CASSLRLATQETQYF,TGCGCCAGCAGCCTAAGACTAGCGACTCAAGAGACCCAGTACTTC
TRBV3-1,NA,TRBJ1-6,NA,CASSQDVGYGSPLHF,TGTGCCAGCAGCCAAGATGTAGGTTATGGCTCACCCCTCCACTTT
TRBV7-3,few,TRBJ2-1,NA,CASSPQGPGDPNEQFF,TGTGCCAGCAGCCCTCAGGGGCCAGGGGATCCCAATGAGCAGTTCTTC
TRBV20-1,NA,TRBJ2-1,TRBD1,CSASDRGAGEQFF,TGCAGTGCTAGCGACAGGGGCGCGGGTGAGCAGTTCTTC
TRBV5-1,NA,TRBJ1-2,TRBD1,CASSLDRGVSSGAYTF,TGCGCCAGCAGCTTGGACAGGGGCGTTTCCTCGGGTGCCTACACCTTC
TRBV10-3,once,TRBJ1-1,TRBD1,CASGQGSTEAFF,TGTGCCAGCGGACAGGGGAGCACTGAAGCTTTCTTT
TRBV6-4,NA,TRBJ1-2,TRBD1,CASSDPDRGYVGYTF,TGTGCCAGCAGTGACCCCGACAGGGGGTATGTGGGCTACACCTTC
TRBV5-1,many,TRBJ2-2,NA,CASSGGNTGELFF,TGTGCCAGCAGTGGGGGGAACACCGGGGAGCTGTTTTTT
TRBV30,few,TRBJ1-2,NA,CAWSEGTRLGYGYTF,TGTGCCTGGAGTGAGGGGACTCGTCTTGGCTATGGCTACACCTTC
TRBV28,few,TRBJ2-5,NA,CASNKVGQETQYF,TGTGCCAGCAACAAGGTCGGCCAAGAGACCCAGTACTTC
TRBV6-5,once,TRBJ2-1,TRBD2,CASSYFIKAAGDEQFF,TGTGCCAGCAGTTACTTCATCAAGGCCGCGGGGGATGAGCAGTTCTTC
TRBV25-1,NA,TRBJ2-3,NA,CASSDRETDTQYF,TGTGCCAGCAGTGATAGGGAGACAGATACGCAGTATTTT